These 30 T cell receptor beta chains were all obtained from the same sample, sequenced in a study of T cells in Graves' hyperthyroidism and ophthalmopathy. There were TCR beta CDR3 regions amplified from RNA transcripts. The TCR CDR3 first-round RT-PCR relied on the HTBI primer set. TCRdb processed the multiplex PCR reads anew with MiXCR; each CDR3 protein has one entry. The sample has a few hundred thousand distinct CDR3 sequences; less than 25% are singletons. Sequenced sample: blood. The receptor source for this set is a man in his late teens or twenties with Graves' hyperthyroidism.

This clonotype occurred many times. The rearrangement uses TRBV28 and TRBJ1-1; 8 positions match TRBD1. CDR1 is MDHEN, CDR2 SYDVKM, per germline. The CDR3 consists of 14 residues. V was pared by 6 bases and J by 1 base, with 4 bases of the junction left unmatched. The CDR3 is CASRWTGRNTEAFF. CDR3 nucleotide sequence: TGTGCCAGCAGGTGGACAGGGCGGAACACTGAAGCTTTCTTT.

The chain has TRBV11-1 and TRBJ2-4, with D unresolved. This CDR3 contains 15 residues. V lost 8 bases and J lost 0, with 14 bases in between. Germline CDR1 reads SGHAT; CDR2 reads FQDESV (reference sequence). CDR3 protein: CASGSPDLAKNIQYF. CDR3 nucleotide sequence: TGTGCCAGCGGGTCCCCGGACCTAGCCAAAAACATTCAGTACTTC.

The chain couples TRBV12-5 to TRBJ2-2, with TRBD2 matching over 14 bases. Germline V gene sequence: CDR1 LGHNT, CDR2 FRNRAP. The length of the CDR3 is 22 residues. V dropped 4 bases and J dropped 3; count of bases not matched to a gene: 19. CDR3 in DNA: TGTGCTAGTGGTTCACCCCGGACTAGCGGGGGGCCATTCCACGGGGACACCGGGGAGCTGTTTTTT. This translates into CASGSPRTSGGPFHGDTGELFF.

The rearrangement links TRBV28 to TRBJ1-5; D is perhaps TRBD1 (6 bases). Germline V CDR1 and CDR2: MDHEN, SYDVKM. Trimming shortened V by 11 bases and J by 3 bases, and 14 bases separated the two germline ends. The CDR3 has 13 residues. The CDR3 DNA reads as TGTGCCGCACAGGGTACCGACAATCAGCCCCAGCATTTT. Its translation: CAAQGTDNQPQHF.

The J gene is TRBJ1-1, the V gene TRBV7-9; possible D gene TRBD1, 5 bases. V was shortened by 2 bases and J by 5 bases, with 12 bases between the two germline ends. Per germline, CDR1 SEHNR and CDR2 FQNEAQ (reference sequence). The CDR3 has 14 amino acids. CDR3 sequence reads: CASSLSGQPTEAFF. The CDR3, as DNA: TGTGCCAGCAGCTTATCTGGACAACCGACTGAAGCTTTCTTT. Looking up the rest from reference TRBV7-9 and TRBJ1-1 gives the full variable domain: DTGVSQNPRHKITKRGQNVTFRCDPISEHNRLYWYRQTLGQGPEFLTYFQNEAQLEKSRLLSDRFSAERPKGSFSTLEIQRTEQGDSAMYLCASSLSGQPTEAFFGQGTRLTVV.

This clonotype was seen at least ten times. The rearrangement joins TRBV6-4 to TRBJ2-6; D is unresolved. V gave up 0 bases and J gave up 0 bases, with 6 bases separating them. Germline V gives CDR1 MRHNA, CDR2 SNTAGT. The CDR3 runs to 16 residues. The CDR3 reads CASSDSSSSGANVLTF. CDR3 DNA: TGTGCCAGCAGTGACTCTAGTAGCTCTGGGGCCAACGTCCTGACTTTC.

This clonotype was counted ten times or more. The rearrangement links TRBV6-5 to TRBJ1-1, with D possibly matching TRBD1 (6 bases). The CDR3 has 17 amino acids. CDR1 is MNHEY, CDR2 SVGAGI, per germline. Trimming took 4 bases from V and 0 from J, leaving 18 bases between them. In nucleotides, the CDR3 is TGTGCCAGCAGTTCCCAGGGGTTTGCCTTGTTGAACACTGAAGCTTTCTTT. As protein: CASSSQGFALLNTEAFF.

This rearrangement joins TRBV6-2 or TRBV6-3 to TRBJ1-5, with 7 bases lining up with TRBD1. J gave up 7 bases and V 7 bases, and 7 bases lay outside the gene matches. CDR1 and CDR2 (germline): MNHEY, SVGEGT. The CDR3 is 13 amino acids. The CDR3 loop is CASTTTGWQPQHF. In DNA form, the CDR3 reads TGTGCCAGCACCACGACAGGGTGGCAGCCCCAGCATTTT.

This clonotype was observed at least ten times. The chain has TRBV7-9 and TRBJ2-7; TRBD1 matches at 9 bases. The V gene end was trimmed by 5 bases and the J gene end by 5 bases; junction bases not matched to a gene: 10. CDR3 length: 15 amino acids. Germline V CDR1 and CDR2: SEHNR, FQNEAQ (reference sequence). The chain's CDR3 is CASSQSGTGWDEQYF. Written as DNA, the CDR3 is TGTGCCAGCAGCCAATCCGGGACAGGGTGGGACGAGCAGTACTTC.

This clonotype was recorded many times. The chain carries TRBV6-1 and TRBJ1-1; 8 nucleotides align to TRBD1. Per the germline V gene, CDR1 is MNHNS and CDR2 is SASEGT. The V and J ends lost 1 base and 8 bases, in that order; junction bases with no gene match: 6. The CDR3 consists of 14 residues. The CDR3 loop is CASSEVGTGGEAFF. CDR3 DNA sequence: TGTGCCAGCAGTGAAGTGGGGACAGGCGGAGAAGCTTTCTTT.

V is TRBV6-1 and J is TRBJ2-7; D may correspond to TRBD1 or TRBD2 (5 bases each). V gave up 7 bases and J gave up 6 bases, with 16 bases separating them. The germline gives CDR1 MNHNS, CDR2 SASEGT. CDR3 length: 13 residues. This chain's CDR3 is CASKPPGTAEQYF. CDR3 nucleotides: TGTGCCAGCAAACCGCCAGGGACGGCCGAGCAGTACTTC.

The V and J genes are TRBV6-1 and TRBJ1-5; D unresolved. The CDR3 covers 15 residues. Germline V CDR1 and CDR2: MNHNS, SASEGT. The V and J ends lost 8 bases and 6 bases respectively, with 20 bases between them. The CDR3 DNA follows: TGTGCCAGCGCCCCCGGGCGGGGAGGAATTCAGCCCCAGCATTTT. The encoded protein is CASAPGRGGIQPQHF.

This clonotype was detected many times. The genes are TRBV30 and TRBJ1-1; a possible D gene is TRBD1 (6 bases). V was shortened by 4 bases and J by 2 bases, with 17 bases between the two germline ends. The CDR3 has 15 amino acids. Germline lookup yields CDR1 GTSNPN and CDR2 SVGIG (reference sequence). The CDR3 DNA reads as TGTGCCTGGACCCTGGGGGGGGCCAGAAACACTGAAGCTTTCTTT. It encodes CAWTLGGARNTEAFF.

This clonotype was picked up many times. This rearrangement joins TRBV28 to TRBJ2-5, with 8 bases fitting TRBD2. The germline CDR1 and CDR2 sequences are MDHEN and SYDVKM. The CDR3 runs 13 residues. V shed 7 bases and J 5 bases; nucleotides not matched to a gene: 6. The CDR3 region has the DNA TGTGCCAGCACCGGGGGGGCGAGGGAGACCCAGTACTTC. Translated: CASTGGARETQYF.

This clonotype has at least ten counts. The chain combines TRBV19 with TRBJ2-4, with a weak D call TRBD2 (5 bases). V was pared by 5 bases and J by 2 bases, with 13 bases between. The length of the CDR3 is 15 residues. Germline CDR1 reads LNHDA; CDR2 reads SQIVND (reference sequence). In DNA, the CDR3 is TGTGCCAGTAGTTCGGACCTAGCAACCAAAAACATTCAGTACTTC. Translating it yields CASSSDLATKNIQYF.

There are many counts of this clonotype. The chain combines TRBV20-1 with TRBJ2-2, with 9 bases fitting TRBD2. The length of the CDR3 is 16 residues. Germline V gene sequence: CDR1 DFQATT, CDR2 SNEGSKA (reference sequence). The trim removed 4 bases at V and 5 bases at J, leaving 11 bases unmatched. Here the CDR3 reads CSAIVSAGGRTGELFF. Here the CDR3 DNA reads TGCAGTGCTATTGTCTCGGCGGGGGGGCGGACCGGGGAGCTGTTTTTT.

This clonotype has at least ten counts. V and J are TRBV7-8 and TRBJ2-2, with no clear D. This CDR3 region has 15 residues. V gave up 6 bases and J gave up 0 bases, with 11 bases separating them. The germline V gene has CDR1 SGHVS and CDR2 FQNEAQ. The CDR3 DNA follows: TGTGCCAGCAGGCACCAGGTATCGAACACCGGGGAGCTGTTTTTT. Its protein product is CASRHQVSNTGELFF.

This clonotype came up many times. The chain recombines TRBV2 with TRBJ1-1; no reliable D call. V lost 6 bases and J 11 bases, leaving 10 bases between the germline ends. This CDR3 region has 10 residues. The germline gives CDR1 SNHLY, CDR2 FYNNEI. CDR3 in DNA: TGTGCCAGCAGAGACCTCGGGGCTTTCTTT. Amino acids: CASRDLGAFF.

With respect to this clonotype: This may arise from a read error, as a much more abundant clone is one base away. The rearrangement links TRBV20-1 to TRBJ1-5, with D unclear. CDR1 DFQATT and CDR2 SNEGSKA come from the germline V gene (reference sequence). This CDR3 has 16 amino acids. Here the CDR3 reads CSARVGLGESNQPQQF. The CDR3 DNA reads as TGCAGTGCTAGAGTGGGGTTGGGCGAAAGCAATCAGCCCCAGCAGTTT.

There are many counts of this clonotype. V usage is TRBV15 and J usage is TRBJ2-5; D might be TRBD1 (5 bases). The CDR3 extends over 14 amino acids. V lost 4 bases and J lost 2, with 11 bases in between. Per germline, CDR1 LNHNV and CDR2 YYDKDF (reference sequence). The CDR3 DNA reads TGTGCCACCAGCAAAGACACAGGACAAGAGACCCAGTACTTC. Amino acids: CATSKDTGQETQYF.

This rearrangement joins TRBV6-1 to TRBJ2-3, with D unresolved. The CDR3 consists of 14 residues. V was shortened by 4 bases and J by 3 bases, with 11 bases between the two germline ends. Per the germline V gene, CDR1 is MNHNS and CDR2 is SASEGT. CDR3 protein: CASSALVMTDTQYF. In DNA form, the CDR3 reads TGTGCCAGCAGTGCCCTCGTAATGACAGATACGCAGTATTTT.

This clonotype appeared many times. J is TRBJ2-7 and V is TRBV11-2; 9 bases align to TRBD2. The CDR3 sequence is 13 residues long. The V gene end was trimmed by 0 bases and the J gene end by 6 bases; junction bases not matched to a gene: 0. Per germline, CDR1 SGHAT and CDR2 FQNNGV. CDR3: CASSLEAGGEQYF. CDR3 coding DNA: TGTGCCAGCAGCTTAGAAGCGGGGGGCGAGCAGTACTTC. The full variable domain, with the rest looked up from reference TRBV11-2 and TRBJ2-7, is EAGVAQSPRYKIIEKRQSVAFWCNPISGHATLYWYQQILGQGPKLLIQFQNNGVVDDSQLPKDRFSAERLKGVDSTLKIQPAKLEDSAVYLCASSLEAGGEQYFGPGTRLTVT.

Notes on this clonotype: Just one base apart from a much larger clone, this may be a read error. The chain joins TRBV12-3 or TRBV12-4 to TRBJ1-2; tentative D call: TRBD1 (5 bases). The CDR3 totals 16 residues. The V end lost 4 bases, the J end lost 1 base, and 16 bases lay between the germline ends. CDR3 nucleotide sequence: TGTGCCAGCAGTTCGCGGGGACGGAGTATTAACTATGGCTACACCTTC. This codes for CASSSRGRSINYGYTF.

This clonotype was seen repeatedly, ten times or more. This sequence joins TRBV11-2 and TRBJ2-7; D tentatively reads TRBD1 or TRBD2 (7 bases each). CDR1 is SGHAT, CDR2 FQNNGV, per germline. The CDR3 runs to 18 residues. V was pared by 4 bases and J by 3 bases, with 25 bases between. The CDR3 reads CASSSKRDRPLNFYEQYF. As DNA, the CDR3 is TGTGCCAGCAGCTCAAAGCGGGACAGACCCCTCAACTTCTACGAGCAGTACTTC.

This clonotype was detected many times. The gene calls are TRBV27 and TRBJ2-7, with 9 bases that match TRBD2. This CDR3 has 17 amino acids. V shed 5 bases and J 7 bases; nucleotides not matched to a gene: 18. The V gene's germline CDR1 is MNHEY and CDR2 SMNVEV (reference sequence). This CDR3 reads CASSPNGAGLATLEQYF. The CDR3 nucleotides are TGTGCCAGCAGTCCAAATGGTGCGGGACTAGCTACGCTGGAGCAGTACTTC.

The genes are TRBV28 and TRBJ1-5; 7 bases are a match to TRBD1. Germline V gene lookup returns CDR1 MDHEN and CDR2 SYDVKM. The junction had 4 bases not matched to a gene; V was cut back by 5 bases and J by 6 bases. The CDR3 is made up of 13 amino acids. CDR3 sequence reads: CASSPRGSQPQHF. The DNA for the CDR3 is TGTGCCAGCAGTCCCAGGGGGAGTCAGCCCCAGCATTTT.

Many counts were recorded for this clonotype. CDR3 in DNA: TGTGCCACCAGTTTAGGGGTGGGAGAGACCCAGTACTTC. Its protein is CATSLGVGETQYF. The chain links TRBV15 to TRBJ2-5; D may be TRBD1 (5 bases). The germline gives CDR1 LNHNV, CDR2 YYDKDF (reference sequence). This CDR3 contains 13 residues. V was cut by 6 bases and J by 4 bases, with 12 bases left in between.

In this sample, this clonotype turned up many times. The rearrangement joins TRBV4-1 to TRBJ2-7, with TRBD1 identical over 8 bases. This CDR3 comprises 14 residues. V shed 0 bases, J shed 3 bases, and the junction held 1 base outside the gene matches. Germline V CDR1 and CDR2: MGHRA, YSYEKL. Here the CDR3 reads CASSQDDRGYEQYF. CDR3 nucleotide sequence: TGCGCCAGCAGCCAAGACGACAGGGGCTACGAGCAGTACTTC.

This clonotype has more than one count but fewer than ten. V usage is TRBV19 and J usage is TRBJ2-4; 9 positions agree with TRBD1. The CDR3 is 16 residues long. Unmatched junction bases numbered 10, after V lost 3 bases and J lost 7 bases. The germline V gene has CDR1 LNHDA and CDR2 SQIVND (reference sequence). CDR3: CASSMSTRDRVNIQYF. CDR3 sequence (DNA): TGTGCCAGTAGTATGAGCACCCGGGACAGGGTGAACATTCAGTACTTC.

The chain couples TRBV20-1 to TRBJ1-5; D possibly corresponds to TRBD1 (5 bases). With 5 bases removed from V and 0 bases from J, the gap between germline ends came to 14 bases. Germline assignment: CDR1 DFQATT and CDR2 SNEGSKA (reference sequence). The CDR3 has 15 amino acids. The CDR3 nucleotides are TGCAGTGCTTTAGAGGCGGGGGATAGCAATCAGCCCCAGCATTTT. Its translation is CSALEAGDSNQPQHF.